The source of this T cell receptor beta chain is a study of cytomegalovirus exposure and HLA in healthy donors. Study-level findings and limits: Overall, roughly 150 TCR beta chains were annotated as cytomegalovirus-associated. For most subjects, TCR beta sequences were reported to predict HLA-A and HLA-B alleles with accuracy. Prior analysis indicated that the majority of TCR beta V segments exhibited productivity approximately 87% or approximately 30% of the time.

Amplification used 60 Vbeta primers and 13 Jbeta primers. Only in-frame clones appear in the TCRdb table, and some are missing; sequencing was by immunoSEQ multiplex PCR. This table has under 250,000 clones, more than 75% appearing once. Trimming cost V 3 bases and J 5 bases; bases outside gene matches: 5. Germline loops: CDR1 SGDLS, CDR2 YYNGEE. The CDR3 has 15 amino acids. A single count supports this clone. Its antigen is as yet unknown. The clonotype originates from a male donor in good health and CMV-seronegative. The chain is built from TRBV9 and TRBJ2-2; 9 bases map to TRBD2. Sequencing was done on a sample of PBMCs. Here the CDR3 reads CASSGRAGGTGELFF. The CDR3 DNA follows: TGTGCCAGCAGCGGTCGAGCGGGGGGAACCGGGGAGCTGTTTTTT.